This TCR beta chain was identified in a study of blood T cell repertoires in COVID-19. Study-wide context: Sample material is recorded as cDNA or gDNA derived from T cells, B-cell-depleted T cells, or PBMCs.

This clone was counted between two and nine times. In the original workflow: The assay estimated nucleated cells by amplifying reference gene primers. Repertoires were generated with immunoSEQ multiplex PCR, while TCRdb's copy carries only in-frame clones and drops some. V and J calls and clone size are as listed in that table; D and trimming were resolved from the DNA. The top ten clones hold approximately 4% of a sample with roughly 250,000 clones, around 80% of them seen once. With 3 bases removed from V and 5 bases from J, the gap between germline ends came to 10 bases. The CDR3 spans 13 residues. Germline-derived CDR1 and CDR2 are SGHTA and FQGNSA.

Sequencing was done on a sample of peripheral blood. The receptor was isolated from a woman between 35 and 50 years old with active or convalescent COVID-19. J is TRBJ2-5 and V is TRBV7-2; D gene uncertain. The CDR3 DNA follows: TGTGCCAGCAGCTTGGGCAGCTTGGAGACCCAGTACTTC. Protein: CASSLGSLETQYF.